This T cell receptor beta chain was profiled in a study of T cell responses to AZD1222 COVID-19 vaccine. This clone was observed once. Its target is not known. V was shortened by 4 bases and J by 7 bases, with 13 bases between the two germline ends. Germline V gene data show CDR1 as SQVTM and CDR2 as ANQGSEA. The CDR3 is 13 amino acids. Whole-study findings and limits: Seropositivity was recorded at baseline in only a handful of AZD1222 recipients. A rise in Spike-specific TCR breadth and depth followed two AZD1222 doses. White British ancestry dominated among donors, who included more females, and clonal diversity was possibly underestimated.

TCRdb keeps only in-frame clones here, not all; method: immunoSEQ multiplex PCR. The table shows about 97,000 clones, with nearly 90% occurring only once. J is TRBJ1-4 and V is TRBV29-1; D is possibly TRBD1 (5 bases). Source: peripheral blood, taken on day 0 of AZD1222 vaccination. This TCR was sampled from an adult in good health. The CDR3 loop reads CSVVEGTGEKLFF. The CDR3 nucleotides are TGCAGCGTTGTGGAAGGGACGGGTGAAAAACTGTTTTTT.